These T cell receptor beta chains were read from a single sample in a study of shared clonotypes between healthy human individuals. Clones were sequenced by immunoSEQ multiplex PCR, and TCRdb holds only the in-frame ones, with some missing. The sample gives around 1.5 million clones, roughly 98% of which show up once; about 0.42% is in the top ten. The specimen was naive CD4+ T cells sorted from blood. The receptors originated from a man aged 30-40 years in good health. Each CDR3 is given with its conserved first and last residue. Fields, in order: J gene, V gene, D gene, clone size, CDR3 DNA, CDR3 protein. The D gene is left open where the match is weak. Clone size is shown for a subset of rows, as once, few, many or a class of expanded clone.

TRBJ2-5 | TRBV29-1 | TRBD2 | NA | TGCAGCGTTGATAGACTAGCACGGGAGACCCAGTACTTC | CSVDRLARETQYF
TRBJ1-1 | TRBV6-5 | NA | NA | TGTGCCAGCAGTCCCCAGGGGTTTGCTGAAGCTTTCTTT | CASSPQGFAEAFF
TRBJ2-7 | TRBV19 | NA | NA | TGTGCCAGTAGTATGCGAGGAGAAAGTACCTACGAGCAGTACTTC | CASSMRGESTYEQYF
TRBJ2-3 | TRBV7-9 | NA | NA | TGTGCCAGCAGCTTAGGCCGGCTTACCCCCACAGATACGCAGTATTTT | CASSLGRLTPTDTQYF
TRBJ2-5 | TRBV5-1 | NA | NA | TGCGCCAGCAGCTTGTTGGTAGTTGGGGAGACCCAGTACTTC | CASSLLVVGETQYF
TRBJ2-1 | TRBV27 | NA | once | TGTGCCAGCAGTTTAGTCCAGGGGCCCTACAATGAGCAGTTCTTC | CASSLVQGPYNEQFF
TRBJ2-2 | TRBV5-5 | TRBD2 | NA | TGTGCCAGCAGCTTCAGTGCGGGAGGGCACGGGGAGCTGTTTTTT | CASSFSAGGHGELFF
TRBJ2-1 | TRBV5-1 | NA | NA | TGCGCCAGCAGCTTGGCCGGAGGGTTGGGGATCGATGAGCAGTTCTTC | CASSLAGGLGIDEQFF
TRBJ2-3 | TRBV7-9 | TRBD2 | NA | TGTGCCAGCAGCTCCCGAACTAGCGGGAGGGATACAGATACGCAGTATTTT | CASSSRTSGRDTDTQYF
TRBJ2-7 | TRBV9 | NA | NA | TGTGCCAGCAGCGTCCGAGGGCTACCACCTTGGGAGCAGTACTTC | CASSVRGLPPWEQYF